The 5 T cell receptor beta chains below come from one sample, sequenced in a study of blood T cell repertoires in COVID-19 (dated by TCRdb to 2018 to 2020). To prepare the library, the immunoSEQ multiplex PCR assay was applied. This immuneACCESS table, as held by TCRdb, lists in-frame sequences with V and J called but not all clones. Of the missing ones, under half trace to an unresolved V gene in checked studies; the others have no known cause. Counted in this sample were approximately 450,000 clones; around 89% of them appeared once. The ten top clones hold approximately 4.3% of the sample. Sequenced: peripheral blood. These receptors were obtained from a young woman with acute or convalescent COVID-19.

The V gene is TRBV3-1 (or the pseudogene TRBV3-2), the J gene TRBJ2-7; 11 positions match TRBD2. The CDR3 has 16 amino acids. The V segment lost 3 bases and the J segment 2 bases; nucleotides outside the gene matches: 6. Looked up from germline, CDR1 is LGHDT and CDR2 is YNNKEL (reference sequence). The CDR3 region is CASSQEQLAGAYEQYF. CDR3 nucleotide sequence: TGTGCCAGCAGCCAGGAACAACTAGCGGGGGCCTACGAGCAGTACTTC.

This chain links TRBV6-5 with TRBJ1-3, with D maybe TRBD1 (6 bases). CDR3 size: 14 residues. Germline V CDR1 and CDR2: MNHEY, SVGAGI. Trimming cost V 6 bases and J 4 bases, with 13 bases left between them. The CDR3, as DNA: TGTGCCAGCAGCCTGGGGGCAGCCGGAAACACCATATATTTT. This encodes CASSLGAAGNTIYF.

The gene calls are TRBV9 and TRBJ1-2; tentatively, D is TRBD1 (6 bases). The CDR3 sequence is 14 residues long. V dropped 6 bases and J dropped 7 bases, with 19 bases sitting between them. Germline assignment: CDR1 SGDLS and CDR2 YYNGEE. DNA of the CDR3: TGTGCCAGCACCCCTGAGGGGGTAACTTCTGGCTACACCTTC. Its protein is CASTPEGVTSGYTF.

Notes on this clone: One end of the junction varies from germline; a read error may be responsible. The gene calls are TRBV11-2 and TRBJ1-1; D is perhaps TRBD1 (5 bases). The CDR3 consists of 13 residues. Germline V gene data show CDR1 as SGHAT and CDR2 as FQNNGV. The chain's CDR3 is CASRLDRNTEAFF. The DNA for the CDR3 is TGTGCCAGCAGGTTAGACAGGAACACTGAAGCTTTCTTT.

The chain links TRBV27 to TRBJ1-4; possible D gene TRBD1, 5 bases. Per germline, CDR1 MNHEY and CDR2 SMNVEV (reference sequence). V was cut by 6 bases and J by 5 bases, with 10 bases left in between. This CDR3 has 13 residues. The CDR3 DNA reads TGTGCCAGCAGACCCAGGGTGAATGAAAAACTGTTTTTT. Translating it yields CASRPRVNEKLFF. Drawing the rest from reference TRBV27 and TRBJ1-4, the complete variable domain is EAQVTQNPRYLITVTGKKLTVTCSQNMNHEYMSWYRQDPGLGLRQIYYSMNVEVTDKGDVPEGYKVSRKEKRNFPLILESPSPNQTSLYFCASRPRVNEKLFFGSGTQLSVL.